Reported below is one T cell receptor (beta chain). These data are taken from a study of blood T cell repertoires in COVID-19. Clones were read by immunoSEQ multiplex PCR, and TCRdb kept only the in-frame ones, dropping some. Of 190,000 or so clones listed, around 80% are singletons. V was clipped by 8 bases and J by 4 bases; unmatched bases: 8. The CDR3 is made up of 14 amino acids. The germline V gene has CDR1 MDHEN and CDR2 SYDVKM. Source material: peripheral blood. The J gene is TRBJ1-1, the V gene TRBV28, with 9 bases aligning to TRBD1. This receptor was obtained from a human donor with acute or convalescent COVID-19. The donor label of this sample is uncertain. CDR3 sequence: CASQTGQGVTEAFF. The CDR3 coding sequence is TGTGCCAGCCAGACGGGACAGGGCGTCACTGAAGCTTTCTTT.